Shown below are 26 T cell receptor beta chains from a single sample sequenced in a study of shared clonotypes between healthy human individuals. Measured with immunoSEQ multiplex PCR; TCRdb has only the in-frame clones, and not every one. Of over a million clones in the sample, around 97% were seen once. Sample: naive CD4+ T cells sorted from blood. The sample's subset: CD45RA+ positively selected. Every receptor here comes from a man aged 30 to 39 in good health.

The V and J genes are TRBV19 and TRBJ1-4; unclear D gene. This CDR3 has 13 amino acids. CDR1 and CDR2 (germline): LNHDA, SQIVND (reference sequence). V lost 3 bases to trimming and J lost 4 bases, with 6 bases between them. The CDR3 bases are TGTGCCAGTAGTATCCGGGGTAATGAAAAACTGTTTTTT. This codes for CASSIRGNEKLFF.

Comment on this clone: This same CDR3 is encoded by further DNA sequences in the sample. The rearrangement links TRBV28 to TRBJ1-1; no definite D call. The germline V gene encodes CDR1 MDHEN and CDR2 SYDVKM. With 6 bases removed from V and 5 bases from J, the gap between germline ends came to 10 bases. This CDR3 comprises 12 residues. As DNA, the CDR3 is TGTGCCAGCAGCCTAGTTGGGACTGAAGCTTTCTTT. Amino acids: CASSLVGTEAFF.

The rearrangement uses TRBV2 and TRBJ2-4, with D possibly TRBD1 on 5 matching bases. V gave up 5 bases and J gave up 2 bases, with 16 bases separating them. Germline CDR1 is SNHLY and CDR2 is FYNNEI. CDR3 size: 16 residues. As DNA, the CDR3 is TGTGCCAGCAGTTTCCAGGGCCGTTTGACCAAAAACATTCAGTACTTC. Protein: CASSFQGRLTKNIQYF.

The J gene is TRBJ2-5, the V gene TRBV10-1, with D unresolved. Per germline, CDR1 WNHNN and CDR2 SYGVQD (reference sequence). The V end lost 0 bases, the J end lost 5 bases, and 10 bases lay between the germline ends. This CDR3 comprises 14 residues. For the CDR3, the DNA is TGCGCCAGCAGTGAGTCGTTGGGTGGGGAGACCCAGTACTTC. Translation: CASSESLGGETQYF.

The chain combines TRBV28 with TRBJ1-1; D remains unclear. V was shortened by 8 bases and J by 5 bases, with 12 bases between the two germline ends. From germline, CDR1 is MDHEN and CDR2 SYDVKM. The CDR3 runs to 12 residues. This CDR3 is CASCVGTTEAFF. The CDR3 DNA follows: TGTGCCAGCTGCGTTGGTACGACTGAAGCTTTCTTT.

This clone was counted once. The chain joins TRBV18 to TRBJ2-7; D might be TRBD2 (5 bases). Germline V gene sequence: CDR1 KGHSH, CDR2 LQKENI. The V end was cut by 0 bases, the J end by 7 bases, with 16 bases between. This CDR3 region has 15 residues. As DNA, the CDR3 is TGTGCCAGCTCACCACCCTTTGGGAGACCGGGAGAGCAGTACTTC. Translated, it gives CASSPPFGRPGEQYF.

The rearrangement uses TRBV9 and TRBJ1-1; D perhaps matches TRBD1 (5 bases). In germline, CDR1 is SGDLS, CDR2 YYNGEE. The CDR3 is 13 amino acids. Trimming cost V 4 bases and J 2 bases, with 9 bases left between them. This chain's CDR3 is CASSSGLNTEAFF. The CDR3 region has the DNA TGTGCCAGCAGCTCGGGGCTAAACACTGAAGCTTTCTTT.

The chain joins TRBV6-1 to TRBJ1-5; 8 bases map to TRBD1. Looked up from germline, CDR1 is MNHNS and CDR2 is SASEGT. This CDR3 is built from 14 residues. The J segment lost 6 bases and the V segment lost 7 bases, leaving 8 bases of the junction unmatched. The chain's CDR3 is CASNFGQGGQPQHF. CDR3 nucleotides: TGTGCCAGCAACTTCGGACAGGGCGGTCAGCCCCAGCATTTT.

This sequence joins TRBV14 and TRBJ2-2; 11 positions agree with TRBD2. CDR3 length: 19 amino acids. J gave up 4 bases and V 3 bases, and 13 bases lay outside the gene matches. Germline CDR1 SGHDN, CDR2 FVKESK. DNA of the CDR3: TGTGCCAGCAGCCATACCGGGACTAGCGGACTCCTCGCCACCGGGGAGCTGTTTTTT. It translates to CASSHTGTSGLLATGELFF. Based on the CDR3 plus reference TRBV14 and TRBJ2-2, the full variable domain is EAGVTQFPSHSVIEKGQTVTLRCDPISGHDNLYWYRRVMGKEIKFLLHFVKESKQDESGMPNNRFLAERTGGTYSTLKVQPAELEDSGVYFCASSHTGTSGLLATGELFFGEGSRLTVL.

This chain connects TRBV6-4 to TRBJ2-2, with D possibly being TRBD1 or TRBD2 (5 bases each). V was shortened by 4 bases and J by 6 bases, with 15 bases between the two germline ends. Germline values: CDR1 MRHNA, CDR2 SNTAGT. The CDR3 is made up of 15 amino acids. The CDR3 nucleotides read TGTGCCAGCAGTGCTAGCACCGGGGCCGCCGGGGAGCTGTTTTTT. It is translated as CASSASTGAAGELFF.

This sequence joins TRBV5-1 and TRBJ2-3; 9 bases are a match to TRBD2. Looked up from germline, CDR1 is SGHRS and CDR2 is YFSETQ. The CDR3 is 17 residues long. Trimming at V came to 2 bases and at J to 5 bases, leaving 12 bases not matched to a gene. This CDR3 reads CASSLGNSGRPLDTQYF. The CDR3 DNA reads TGCGCCAGCAGCTTAGGGAACAGCGGGAGGCCCCTAGATACGCAGTATTTT.

V usage is TRBV28 and J usage is TRBJ1-1; D may be TRBD1 (6 bases). The CDR3 is made up of 16 amino acids. Germline values: CDR1 MDHEN, CDR2 SYDVKM. The V end was cut by 2 bases, the J end by 5 bases, with 18 bases between. CDR3 in DNA: TGTGCCAGCAGTTTAAGGTCTGGGGGGGCGCGTACTGAAGCTTTCTTT. This codes for CASSLRSGGARTEAFF.

The chain combines TRBV28 with TRBJ2-7; D is possibly TRBD1 (5 bases). V was pared by 2 bases and J by 4 bases, with 12 bases between. The CDR3 length is 14 residues. Germline CDR1 reads MDHEN; CDR2 reads SYDVKM. CDR3 sequence: CASSLGAGQYEQYF. CDR3 sequence (DNA): TGTGCCAGCAGTTTAGGCGCAGGGCAGTACGAGCAGTACTTC.

The chain links TRBV18 to TRBJ1-1; D gene ambiguous. Germline V gene data show CDR1 as KGHSH and CDR2 as LQKENI. V lost 2 bases to trimming and J lost 5 bases, with 3 bases between them. There are 11 residues in the CDR3. CDR3 in amino acids: CASSPETEAFF. CDR3 in DNA: TGTGCCAGCTCACCAGAAACTGAAGCTTTCTTT. Drawing the rest from reference TRBV18 and TRBJ1-1, the complete variable domain is NAGVMQNPRHLVRRRGQEARLRCSPMKGHSHVYWYRQLPEEGLKFMVYLQKENIIDESGMPKERFSAEFPKEGPSILRIQQVVRGDSAAYFCASSPETEAFFGQGTRLTVV.

V usage is TRBV28 and J usage is TRBJ2-5, with 12 bases aligning to TRBD2. V lost 5 bases and J lost 1; bases outside the gene matches: 5. The CDR3 runs 16 residues. Germline V gives CDR1 MDHEN, CDR2 SYDVKM. The CDR3 spells CASSKGLAGTQETQYF. The CDR3 DNA sequence: TGTGCCAGCAGTAAAGGACTAGCGGGGACCCAAGAGACCCAGTACTTC.

This sequence joins TRBV4-2 and TRBJ1-4, with D unclear. The CDR3 runs to 13 residues. Trimming left V 5 bases short and J 5 bases short, with 9 bases between. Per germline, CDR1 LGHNA and CDR2 YNFKEQ. The CDR3 sequence: CASSSEGNEKLFF. CDR3 coding DNA: TGTGCCAGCAGCTCTGAAGGGAATGAAAAACTGTTTTTT.

CDR3 in DNA: TGTGCCAGCTCACCACCGAACAGCCTCTCCTACAATGAGCAGTTCTTC. Its translation is CASSPPNSLSYNEQFF. The chain recombines TRBV18 with TRBJ2-1; D call uncertain. The V gene lost 0 bases and the J gene lost 0 bases, with 9 bases spanning the gap. Germline CDR1 reads KGHSH; CDR2 reads LQKENI. CDR3 length: 16 residues.

The rearrangement uses TRBV13 and TRBJ2-7, with unresolved D. From germline, CDR1 is PRHDT and CDR2 FYEKMQ (reference sequence). This CDR3 is built from 13 residues. The germline V and J ends were trimmed by 2 bases and 1 base, with 6 bases remaining between them. The CDR3 spells CASSLLQSYEQYF. CDR3 nucleotides: TGTGCCAGCAGCTTACTACAGTCCTACGAGCAGTACTTC.

The V gene is TRBV6-1, the J gene TRBJ1-5; D gene uncertain. CDR1 and CDR2 (germline): MNHNS, SASEGT. The CDR3 runs to 17 residues. Trimming removed 4 bases from V and 0 bases from J, with 16 bases in between. The CDR3 loop is CASSGMGINYSNQPQHF. The DNA for the CDR3 is TGTGCCAGCAGTGGGATGGGGATTAATTATAGCAATCAGCCCCAGCATTTT.

This chain links TRBV11-2 with TRBJ1-3; 7 bases are shared with TRBD1. Trimming at V came to 4 bases and at J to 2 bases, leaving 8 bases not matched to a gene. The CDR3 is 16 amino acids. The germline V gene has CDR1 SGHAT and CDR2 FQNNGV. CDR3 loop: CASSSYRDRAGNTIYF. CDR3 nucleotides: TGTGCCAGCAGCTCCTACCGGGACAGAGCTGGAAACACCATATATTTT.

The rearrangement uses TRBV19 and TRBJ1-4; no definite D call. The germline V gene encodes CDR1 LNHDA and CDR2 SQIVND (reference sequence). This CDR3 contains 15 residues. Trimming cost V 0 bases and J 0 bases, with 5 bases left between them. This CDR3 is CASSIEPATNEKLFF. DNA for the CDR3: TGTGCCAGTAGTATAGAGCCGGCAACTAATGAAAAACTGTTTTTT.

The rearrangement links TRBV5-1 to TRBJ2-1, with 9 bases matching TRBD2. V gave up 5 bases and J gave up 6 bases; unmatched junction bases: 12. Per the germline V gene, CDR1 is SGHRS and CDR2 is YFSETQ. The CDR3 is made up of 16 amino acids. CDR3 sequence (DNA): TGCGCCAGCAGTTCAGGGGCTAGCGGGATGGGCAATGAGCAGTTCTTC. Translating it yields CASSSGASGMGNEQFF.

The chain recombines TRBV28 with TRBJ2-7, with D perhaps being TRBD1 or TRBD2 (5 bases each). V lost 8 bases to trimming and J lost 2 bases, with 16 bases between them. Germline assignment: CDR1 MDHEN and CDR2 SYDVKM. There are 14 residues in the CDR3. The CDR3 protein is CASLSRDGAYEQYF. CDR3 bases: TGTGCCAGCCTGAGCCGGGACGGTGCCTACGAGCAGTACTTC.

The sample holds one count of this clone. This CDR3 is also generated by other DNA sequences in the sample. The chain links TRBV19 to TRBJ2-7; 7 bases map to TRBD1. Germline V gene data show CDR1 as LNHDA and CDR2 as SQIVND (reference sequence). The CDR3 loop spans 14 amino acids. V shed 3 bases and J 2 bases; nucleotides not matched to a gene: 4. The chain's CDR3 is CASSIGQGAYEQYF. CDR3 sequence (DNA): TGTGCCAGTAGTATTGGGCAGGGGGCCTACGAGCAGTACTTC.

V usage is TRBV4-2 and J usage is TRBJ2-3, with D possibly matching TRBD1 (6 bases). This CDR3 is built from 14 residues. The germline gives CDR1 LGHNA, CDR2 YNFKEQ. Trimming took off 0 bases at V and 5 bases at J, with 9 bases between the two ends. The CDR3 reads CASSQDPGEDTQYF. Here the CDR3 DNA reads TGTGCCAGCAGCCAAGATCCAGGGGAAGATACGCAGTATTTT.

The chain joins TRBV5-3 to TRBJ2-7, with D hard to call. TRBV5-3 falls under the ORF class, with uncertain function. V lost 1 base to trimming and J lost 1 base, with 6 bases between them. This CDR3 is built from 13 residues. CDR3 residues: CARSLIYSYEQYF. The CDR3 DNA sequence: TGTGCCAGAAGCTTGATCTATTCCTACGAGCAGTACTTC.